Below, 29 T cell receptor beta chains from the same sample are listed, as sequenced in a study of shared clonotypes between healthy human individuals. Measured with immunoSEQ multiplex PCR; TCRdb has only the in-frame clones, and not every one. The table includes around 480,000 clones, about 75% detected once. The sample was PBMCs. Every receptor here comes from a woman between 40 and 55 years old in good health. Some clones in this sample may be carry-over from other donors' samples.

The chain joins TRBV30 to TRBJ2-5; 12 bases agree with TRBD2. In germline, CDR1 is GTSNPN, CDR2 SVGIG (reference sequence). V was pared by 4 bases and J by 7 bases, with 10 bases of the junction left unmatched. CDR3 length equals 15 residues. CDR3: CAWTVLAGGFGTQYF. CDR3 in DNA: TGTGCCTGGACTGTCCTAGCGGGAGGGTTCGGGACCCAGTACTTC.

A single count supports this clone. The genes are TRBV10-3 and TRBJ2-7; 8 bases fit TRBD1. Germline lookup yields CDR1 ENHRY and CDR2 SYGVKD. V trimming: 0 bases; J trimming: 3 bases; junction bases outside the gene matches: 4. The CDR3 is made up of 15 amino acids. For the CDR3, the DNA is TGTGCCATCAGTGAGTCAACAGGGGGAATCTACGAGCAGTACTTC. Translation gives CAISESTGGIYEQYF.

Comments on this clone: The sample has other DNA sequences that encode this CDR3 too. The chain recombines TRBV7-3 with TRBJ2-5, with 11 bases aligning to TRBD2. J gave up 2 bases and V 2 bases, and 1 base lay outside the gene matches. Germline assignment: CDR1 SGHTA and CDR2 FQGTGA. This CDR3 has 15 amino acids. CDR3 loop: CASSLGTSGQETQYF. In DNA, the CDR3 is TGTGCCAGCAGCTTAGGGACTAGCGGACAAGAGACCCAGTACTTC.

This clone was seen only once. One base separates it from a far larger clone, so it is likely a read error. The chain carries TRBV7-9 and TRBJ1-1, with D unresolved. The germline gives CDR1 SEHNR, CDR2 FQNEAQ (reference sequence). The CDR3 length is 14 residues. CDR3 nucleotides: TGTGCCAGCAGCTTAGCGGGCAGCCACACTGAAGCTTCCTTT. Residues: CASSLAGSHTEASF.

The sample holds one count of this clone. This chain links TRBV28 with TRBJ2-2; 9 bases are a match to TRBD1. Per germline, CDR1 MDHEN and CDR2 SYDVKM. V lost 6 bases to trimming and J lost 7 bases; unmatched junction nucleotides: 12. The CDR3 consists of 16 residues. CDR3 amino acids: CASRALGQGDGGELFF. CDR3 nucleotide sequence: TGTGCCAGCAGGGCCTTGGGACAGGGTGATGGCGGGGAGCTGTTTTTT. Complete variable domain (other parts from reference TRBV28 and TRBJ2-2): DVKVTQSSRYLVKRTGEKVFLECVQDMDHENMFWYRQDPGLGLRLIYFSYDVKMKEKGDIPEGYSVSREKKERFSLILESASTNQTSMYLCASRALGQGDGGELFFGEGSRLTVL.

The CDR3 loop reads CASSSNYNEQFF. The CDR3 DNA is TGTGCCAGCAGCTCTAATTACAATGAGCAGTTCTTC. The J gene is TRBJ2-1, the V gene TRBV7-2; D remains ambiguous. The germline CDR1 and CDR2 sequences are SGHTA and FQGNSA. The CDR3 runs 12 residues. The V gene lost 4 bases and the J gene lost 4 bases, with 5 bases spanning the gap.

This clone was picked up a small number of times. V is TRBV7-9 and J is TRBJ1-1; possibly TRBD1 for D (6 bases). This CDR3 region has 12 residues. Looked up from germline, CDR1 is SEHNR and CDR2 is FQNEAQ (reference sequence). V dropped 5 bases and J dropped 7 bases, with 11 bases sitting between them. Written as DNA, the CDR3 is TGTGCCAGCAGCCTTGACAGGATTGAAGCTTTCTTT. Translating it yields CASSLDRIEAFF.

The rearrangement uses TRBV14 and TRBJ2-1; tentatively, D is TRBD1 or TRBD2 (6 bases each). CDR1 and CDR2 from the germline V gene are SGHDN and FVKESK. Deletions cut 6 bases from V and 8 bases from J, with 14 bases between. The CDR3 has 13 residues. The CDR3 coding sequence is TGTGCCAGCAGGCGAACGGAGGGGGATGAGCAGTTCTTC. Protein: CASRRTEGDEQFF.

The chain uses TRBV9 and TRBJ2-1; TRBD1 might be the D (5 bases). V lost 4 bases to trimming and J lost 5 bases, with 10 bases between them. This CDR3 contains 13 residues. Germline CDR1 reads SGDLS; CDR2 reads YYNGEE. The CDR3, as DNA: TGTGCCAGCAGCTTTGGCAGGGACAATGAGCAGTTCTTC. Amino acids: CASSFGRDNEQFF.

The V call is TRBV5-1, the J call TRBJ2-7; 11 bases are shared with TRBD1. Germline CDR1 SGHRS, CDR2 YFSETQ. The CDR3 length is 15 residues. The trim removed 6 bases at V and 1 base at J, leaving 6 bases unmatched. CDR3 nucleotide sequence: TGCGCCAGCACAGAGGGACAGGGGGTATCCTACGAGCAGTACTTC. Translating gives CASTEGQGVSYEQYF.

The chain is built from TRBV6-1 and TRBJ2-1, with D unresolved. Germline V gene lookup returns CDR1 MNHNS and CDR2 SASEGT. Trimming pared 3 bases from V and 8 bases from J, leaving 5 bases between. CDR3 size: 11 residues. The CDR3, as DNA: TGTGCCAGCAGTGAGTCCTATGAGCAGTTCTTC. Translated: CASSESYEQFF.

The chain links TRBV27 to TRBJ2-1; 8 nucleotides match TRBD1. There are 14 residues in the CDR3. Per germline, CDR1 MNHEY and CDR2 SMNVEV (reference sequence). Losses at the gene ends were 3 bases for V and 10 bases for J; bases not matched to a gene: 8. CDR3 region: CASSLDGTGREQFF. Written as DNA, the CDR3 is TGTGCCAGCAGTTTGGACGGGACAGGCCGGGAGCAGTTCTTC.

This sequence joins TRBV11-2 and TRBJ2-7; D not resolved. CDR1 SGHAT and CDR2 FQNNGV come from the germline V gene. V was cut by 3 bases and J by 0 bases, with 12 bases left in between. CDR3 size: 15 residues. The CDR3 loop is CASSLSSGSSYEQYF. As DNA, the CDR3 is TGTGCCAGCAGCTTGTCCTCCGGGTCCTCCTACGAGCAGTACTTC.

This chain joins TRBV6-5 and TRBJ1-1; no firm D call. The germline V and J ends were trimmed by 7 bases and 1 base, with 16 bases remaining between them. Germline CDR1 MNHEY, CDR2 SVGAGI. The CDR3 loop spans 15 amino acids. The CDR3: CASKNRGKGNTEAFF. DNA for the CDR3: TGTGCCAGCAAGAACCGCGGGAAGGGGAACACTGAAGCTTTCTTT.

The chain combines TRBV4-2 with TRBJ1-2; 7 positions match TRBD1. The CDR3 is 15 amino acids. J lost 3 bases, V lost 0 bases, and 4 bases had no gene match. From germline, CDR1 is LGHNA and CDR2 YNFKEQ. The CDR3 loop reads CASSQDKGAYYGYTF. Written as DNA, the CDR3 is TGTGCCAGCAGCCAAGACAAGGGGGCTTACTATGGCTACACCTTC.

This clone was detected only once. V usage is TRBV4-2 and J usage is TRBJ2-1; D call uncertain. CDR1 is LGHNA, CDR2 YNFKEQ, per germline. With 0 bases removed from V and 0 bases from J, the gap between germline ends came to 9 bases. The CDR3 extends over 16 amino acids. CDR3 DNA: TGTGCCAGCAGCCAAGATCTACGGAGCTCCTACAATGAGCAGTTCTTC. This gives the protein CASSQDLRSSYNEQFF.

J is TRBJ2-2 and V is TRBV4-3, with 10 bases fitting TRBD1. CDR3 length: 16 amino acids. CDR1 and CDR2 from the germline V gene are LGHNA and YSLEER. Trimming removed 4 bases from V and 1 base from J; junction bases left unmatched: 3. CDR3 amino acids: CASSPWTGGNTGELFF. CDR3 nucleotides: TGCGCCAGCAGCCCCTGGACAGGGGGGAACACCGGGGAGCTGTTTTTT.

The V and J genes are TRBV7-2 and TRBJ2-3; D assignment may be TRBD1 or TRBD2 (5 bases each). The CDR3 length is 15 residues. V shed 2 bases and J shed 8 bases, with 17 bases lying between them. Per the germline V gene, CDR1 is SGHTA and CDR2 is FQGNSA. CDR3 sequence reads: CASSLPGTQGGTQYF. CDR3 bases: TGTGCCAGCAGCTTACCAGGGACCCAGGGTGGTACGCAGTATTTT.

The chain couples TRBV28 to TRBJ2-1; 7 nucleotides match TRBD1. Germline-derived CDR1 and CDR2 are MDHEN and SYDVKM. The CDR3 length is 15 residues. J lost 6 bases, V lost 5 bases, and 10 bases had no gene match. The CDR3 DNA reads TGTGCCAGCAGTGAAAGGGACAGAATACGCAATGAGCAGTTCTTC. This encodes CASSERDRIRNEQFF.

The V and J genes are TRBV14 and TRBJ2-5; possibly TRBD1 or TRBD2 for D (5 bases each). V lost 2 bases to trimming and J lost 2 bases, with 18 bases between them. This CDR3 contains 17 residues. Germline V gene data show CDR1 as SGHDN and CDR2 as FVKESK. The CDR3 here is CASSQIRGRLAQETQYF. As DNA, the CDR3 is TGTGCCAGCAGCCAAATCCGGGGACGATTGGCACAAGAGACCCAGTACTTC.

The gene calls are TRBV2 and TRBJ2-3, with TRBD2 identical over 7 bases. The CDR3 totals 13 residues. Germline V gene sequence: CDR1 SNHLY, CDR2 FYNNEI. V dropped 7 bases and J dropped 2; count of bases not matched to a gene: 3. CDR3 sequence: CASMERDTDTQYF. Here the CDR3 DNA reads TGTGCCAGCATGGAGCGGGACACAGATACGCAGTATTTT.

The chain combines TRBV9 with TRBJ2-5, with D hard to call. The last part of the DNA fits TRBJ2-7 better; the J call may be wrong. Germline values: CDR1 SGDLS, CDR2 YYNGEE. The CDR3 contains 14 residues. The CDR3 sequence: CASSVDHSSYEQYF. The CDR3 region has the DNA TGTGCCAGCAGCGTAGATCACAGCTCCTACGAGCAGTACTTC.

V and J are TRBV18 and TRBJ1-2, with D possibly matching TRBD1 (5 bases). The CDR3 covers 16 residues. The V gene's germline CDR1 is KGHSH and CDR2 LQKENI. Trimming shortened V by 0 bases and J by 4 bases, and 15 bases separated the two germline ends. The CDR3 loop reads CASSPPSHQGGYGYTF. For the CDR3, the DNA is TGTGCCAGCTCACCACCTTCCCATCAGGGCGGCTATGGCTACACCTTC.

V gene TRBV4-2 combines with J gene TRBJ1-1; no definite D call. CDR1 and CDR2 from the germline V gene are LGHNA and YNFKEQ. The CDR3 extends over 15 amino acids. Trimming stripped 1 base from V and 1 base from J, with 10 bases between. The CDR3 sequence: CASSQGMAGNTEAFF. The CDR3 region has the DNA TGTGCCAGCAGCCAAGGGATGGCGGGGAACACTGAAGCTTTCTTT.

The CDR3 DNA reads as TGCAGTGCCGAGAACTATGGCTACACCTTC. Translation gives CSAENYGYTF. This chain links TRBV20-1 with TRBJ1-2, with unresolved D. CDR1 and CDR2 from the germline V gene are DFQATT and SNEGSKA (reference sequence). V was trimmed by 6 bases and J by 2 bases, leaving 4 bases between them. The CDR3 sequence is 10 residues long.

V gene TRBV29-1 combines with J gene TRBJ2-3, with 11 bases matching TRBD2. The CDR3 is 13 residues long. Per the germline V gene, CDR1 is SQVTM and CDR2 is ANQGSEA. Losses at the gene ends were 6 bases for V and 3 bases for J; bases not matched to a gene: 2. The CDR3 nucleotides are TGCAGCGTCTTAGCGGGAGGGACAGATACGCAGTATTTT. This codes for CSVLAGGTDTQYF.

This clone has just a few counts. The rearrangement uses TRBV4-3 and TRBJ1-2, with 8 nucleotides matching TRBD1. V was pared by 0 bases and J by 5 bases, with 8 bases of the junction left unmatched. This CDR3 is 16 amino acids long. Per germline, CDR1 LGHNA and CDR2 YSLEER. CDR3 nucleotides: TGCGCCAGCAGCCAAGATAGCGCAGGGGGCTGGTATGGCTACACCTTC. Amino acids: CASSQDSAGGWYGYTF.

This sequence joins TRBV5-1 and TRBJ2-5; D not resolved. Germline V gene sequence: CDR1 SGHRS, CDR2 YFSETQ. The CDR3 spans 13 residues. Trimming cost V 2 bases and J 0 bases, with 5 bases left between them. CDR3 DNA sequence: TGCGCCAGCAGCTTTCAGCACCAAGAGACCCAGTACTTC. It is translated as CASSFQHQETQYF. The variable domain in full, with the rest retrieved from reference TRBV5-1 and TRBJ2-5, is KAGVTQTPRYLIKTRGQQVTLSCSPISGHRSVSWYQQTPGQGLQFLFEYFSETQRNKGNFPGRFSGRQFSNSRSEMNVSTLELGDSALYLCASSFQHQETQYFGPGTRLLVL.

The chain carries TRBV27 and TRBJ1-5; possible D gene TRBD1, 5 bases. CDR3 length equals 14 residues. V lost 7 bases and J 5 bases, leaving 15 bases between the germline ends. CDR1 MNHEY and CDR2 SMNVEV come from the germline V gene (reference sequence). The CDR3 nucleotides read TGTGCCAGCAAAGGGACCGAGTTTGATCAGCCCCAGCATTTT. Amino acid sequence: CASKGTEFDQPQHF.